These 25 T cell receptor beta chains were sequenced from one sample in a study of T cell repertoires in cytomegalovirus infection. TCRdb re-called the reads with MiXCR, one entry per CDR3 protein. The profile shows fewer than 350,000 distinct CDR3 sequences, under 20% of them singletons. Sequencing used PBMCs. These receptor sequences come from a human donor in good health (CMV status not recorded). Some clones in this sample may be carry-over from other donors' samples.

J is TRBJ1-3 and V is TRBV14; 9 positions match TRBD1. Germline V gene sequence: CDR1 SGHDN, CDR2 FVKESK. This CDR3 has 17 amino acids. The V segment lost 0 bases and the J segment 4 bases; nucleotides outside the gene matches: 7. The CDR3 region has the DNA TGTGCCAGCAGCCAAGATCCGGGGACAGGGTACGGAAACACCATATATTTT. Translation: CASSQDPGTGYGNTIYF.

The chain has TRBV29-1 and TRBJ1-1; 8 positions match TRBD1. J lost 5 bases, V lost 5 bases, and 4 bases had no gene match. The germline V gene has CDR1 SQVTM and CDR2 ANQGSEA. The CDR3 length is 12 residues. The CDR3 nucleotides are TGCAGCGTTCAAAGACAGGGGACTGAAGCTTTCTTT. This translates into CSVQRQGTEAFF. The entire variable domain, with the rest obtained from reference TRBV29-1 and TRBJ1-1, is as follows: SAVISQKPSRDICQRGTSLTIQCQVDSQVTMMFWYRQQPGQSLTLIATANQGSEATYESGFVIDKFPISRPNLTFSTLTVSNMSPEDSSIYLCSVQRQGTEAFFGQGTRLTVV.

This clonotype was seen at least ten times. The chain has TRBV7-2 and TRBJ2-1, with D possibly being TRBD2 (6 bases). Deletions cut 1 base from V and 8 bases from J, with 12 bases between. This CDR3 is built from 14 residues. From germline, CDR1 is SGHTA and CDR2 FQGNSA. Here the CDR3 DNA reads TGTGCCAGCAGCTTAGATGGGGGGTTGGATGAGCAGTTCTTC. Protein product: CASSLDGGLDEQFF.

The table lists this clonotype with many counts. The J gene is TRBJ1-4, the V gene TRBV7-2; possible D gene TRBD1, 5 bases. The CDR3 has 14 residues. Germline lookup yields CDR1 SGHTA and CDR2 FQGNSA. Trimming pared 5 bases from V and 7 bases from J, leaving 14 bases between. CDR3 DNA: TGTGCCAGCAGCCAAGAGGGGTGGGGTGAAAAACTGTTTTTT. This encodes CASSQEGWGEKLFF.

CDR3 residues: CASSSSGLNTEAFF. CDR3 nucleotide sequence: TGTGCCAGCAGCTCCTCAGGGTTGAACACTGAAGCTTTCTTT. The rearrangement uses TRBV7-2 and TRBJ1-1, with TRBD1 as a possible D gene (5 bases). The V end lost 4 bases, the J end lost 0 bases, and 9 bases lay between the germline ends. CDR1 and CDR2 from the germline V gene are SGHTA and FQGNSA. The CDR3 runs 14 residues.

Ten or more counts support this clonotype. The chain combines TRBV7-8 with TRBJ2-7, with D possibly being TRBD2 (5 bases). This CDR3 comprises 13 residues. Trimming cost V 5 bases and J 7 bases, with 15 bases left between them. Germline V gene sequence: CDR1 SGHVS, CDR2 FQNEAQ. The CDR3 loop is CASSPSTTGEQYF. CDR3 bases: TGTGCCAGCAGCCCATCGACTACGGGGGAGCAGTACTTC.

V gene TRBV12-3 or TRBV12-4 combines with J gene TRBJ2-2; D is undetermined. Trimming shortened V by 5 bases and J by 0 bases, and 4 bases separated the two germline ends. The CDR3 has 13 residues. This chain's CDR3 is CASSGPNTGELFF. The CDR3 DNA sequence: TGTGCCAGCAGTGGACCGAACACCGGGGAGCTGTTTTTT.

V usage is TRBV2 and J usage is TRBJ2-3; no reliable D call. Germline loops: CDR1 SNHLY, CDR2 FYNNEI. V was cut by 5 bases and J by 4 bases, with 13 bases left in between. The CDR3 has 14 amino acids. CDR3 loop: CASSRVDVPDTQYF. In nucleotides, the CDR3 is TGTGCCAGCAGTCGCGTAGATGTCCCAGATACGCAGTATTTT.

In regard to this clonotype: A clone one base away is much larger, so this may be a read error. The rearrangement links TRBV12-3 or TRBV12-4 to TRBJ1-4; D is unclear. The CDR3 consists of 15 residues. V gave up 8 bases and J gave up 5 bases, with 18 bases separating them. The chain's CDR3 is CASGSSRIANEKLFF. In nucleotides, the CDR3 is TGTGCCAGCGGTTCCTCTCGAATTGCCAATGAAAAACTGTTTTTT.

About this clonotype: The CDR3 does not close with the conserved phenylalanine or tryptophan, likely indicating a read error. The chain couples TRBV12-3 or TRBV12-4 to TRBJ2-7, with TRBD1 matching over 7 bases. The V segment lost 5 bases and the J segment 5 bases; nucleotides outside the gene matches: 15. This CDR3 has 16 amino acids. This chain's CDR3 is CASSVLGRQGPNEQYL. CDR3 DNA sequence: TGTGCCAGCAGTGTGTTGGGCCGACAGGGTCCCAACGAGCAGTACTTA.

This chain links TRBV7-6 with TRBJ1-2; the match to TRBD1 covers 7 bases. V lost 5 bases and J lost 7; bases outside the gene matches: 16. Germline CDR1 reads SGHVS; CDR2 reads FNYEAQ. The CDR3 consists of 16 residues. The CDR3 spells CASSPWEGAKSGGYTF. In DNA form, the CDR3 reads TGTGCCAGCAGCCCGTGGGAGGGGGCGAAGTCTGGTGGCTACACCTTC.

The chain employs TRBV6-2 or TRBV6-3 and TRBJ2-7; D is perhaps TRBD2 (5 bases). V lost 6 bases and J 6 bases, leaving 9 bases between the germline ends. The CDR3 loop spans 11 amino acids. Germline loops: CDR1 MNHEY, CDR2 SVGEGT. Written as DNA, the CDR3 is TGTGCCAGCAGAGGTGGAGGCGAGCAGTACTTC. Translation gives CASRGGGEQYF.

This clonotype has at least ten counts. V and J are TRBV12-3 or TRBV12-4 and TRBJ1-2, with a weak D call TRBD1 (5 bases). The V and J ends lost 3 bases and 7 bases respectively, with 15 bases between them. The CDR3 loop spans 14 amino acids. Here the CDR3 DNA reads TGTGCCAGCAGTTTCCCAGGGAGTACCGGTGGCTACACCTTC. It codes for CASSFPGSTGGYTF.

This clonotype appeared once. The chain joins TRBV20-1 to TRBJ2-3, with 11 bases matching TRBD2. The CDR3 is made up of 14 amino acids. Trimming removed 5 bases from V and 8 bases from J; junction bases left unmatched: 9. Germline-derived CDR1 and CDR2 are DFQATT and SNEGSKA (reference sequence). The CDR3 DNA follows: TGCAGTGCTTCCTTAGCGGGGGGGCCGGCTACGCAGTATTTT. Translating gives CSASLAGGPATQYF.

The CDR3 DNA reads as TGCGCCAGCAGCTTGAATAGCGGCACAGATACGCAGTATTTT. Amino acid sequence: CASSLNSGTDTQYF. The chain combines TRBV5-1 with TRBJ2-3, with D maybe TRBD2 (5 bases). Germline lookup yields CDR1 SGHRS and CDR2 YFSETQ. This CDR3 is built from 14 residues. The V end was cut by 1 base, the J end by 1 base, with 7 bases between.

This clonotype showed up just a few times. The chain uses TRBV20-1 and TRBJ1-2, with a tentative D call TRBD1 (6 bases). CDR1 and CDR2 from the germline V gene are DFQATT and SNEGSKA (reference sequence). This CDR3 is built from 14 residues. V gave up 4 bases and J gave up 5 bases, with 17 bases separating them. CDR3 nucleotides: TGCAGTGCTACCCGTTCCGGGACAACGTATGGCTACACCTTC. Its protein is CSATRSGTTYGYTF.

This clonotype was observed a few times. This sequence joins TRBV4-1 and TRBJ2-7; 7 bases align to TRBD2. Germline CDR1 MGHRA, CDR2 YSYEKL. Losses at the gene ends were 4 bases for V and 0 bases for J; bases not matched to a gene: 9. There are 16 residues in the CDR3. The CDR3 is CASSPQWSGNSYEQYF. Written as DNA, the CDR3 is TGCGCCAGCAGCCCCCAGTGGAGCGGGAACTCCTACGAGCAGTACTTC.

This clonotype was seen repeatedly, ten times or more. The gene calls are TRBV12-3 or TRBV12-4 and TRBJ2-2; D call uncertain. The CDR3 runs to 12 residues. V lost 3 bases and J lost 7, with 6 bases in between. DNA of the CDR3: TGTGCCAGCAGTTTTCATGGCGGGGAGCTGTTTTTT. It encodes CASSFHGGELFF.

The chain recombines TRBV12-3 or TRBV12-4 with TRBJ1-2, with D hard to call. With 2 bases removed from V and 4 bases from J, the gap between germline ends came to 5 bases. The CDR3 has 12 amino acids. The CDR3 loop reads CASSLQFYGYTF. The CDR3 DNA reads TGTGCCAGCAGTTTACAGTTCTATGGCTACACCTTC.

At least ten counts were recorded for this clonotype. V and J are TRBV7-2 and TRBJ1-1; 9 bases are shared with TRBD1. With 4 bases clipped from V and 0 bases from J, the junction kept 3 bases outside the gene matches. The CDR3 spans 15 residues. Germline V lookup: CDR1 SGHTA, CDR2 FQGNSA. CDR3 protein: CASSYWDRVNTEAFF. CDR3 DNA: TGTGCCAGCAGCTACTGGGACAGGGTGAACACTGAAGCTTTCTTT. The full variable domain, with the rest looked up from reference TRBV7-2 and TRBJ1-1, is GAGVSQSPSNKVTEKGKDVELRCDPISGHTALYWYRQSLGQGLEFLIYFQGNSAPDKSGLPSDRFSAERTGGSVSTLTIQRTQQEDSAVYLCASSYWDRVNTEAFFGQGTRLTVV.

The chain employs TRBV7-2 and TRBJ1-5, with D possibly being TRBD1 (6 bases). Germline loops: CDR1 SGHTA, CDR2 FQGNSA. There are 16 residues in the CDR3. V lost 1 base, J lost 2 bases, and 12 bases lay in between. The CDR3 sequence: CASSLVTGQGNQPQHF. The CDR3, as DNA: TGTGCCAGCAGCTTAGTCACAGGGCAGGGCAATCAGCCCCAGCATTTT.

This clonotype was counted only a few times. The CDR3 bases are TGTGCCAGCAGCGTAGGACTAGCGGCCTACAATGAGCAGTTCTTC. This encodes CASSVGLAAYNEQFF. V and J are TRBV9 and TRBJ2-1, with TRBD2 matching over 9 bases. The CDR3 is 15 amino acids. CDR1 SGDLS and CDR2 YYNGEE come from the germline V gene. V lost 0 bases and J lost 2; bases outside the gene matches: 0. The complete variable domain, with remaining parts taken from reference TRBV9 and TRBJ2-1, reads DSGVTQTPKHLITATGQRVTLRCSPRSGDLSVYWYQQSLDQGLQFLIQYYNGEERAKGNILERFSAQQFPDLHSELNLSSLELGDSALYFCASSVGLAAYNEQFFGPGTRLTVL.

V and J are TRBV5-6 and TRBJ1-2; a weak D match, TRBD1 (5 bases). The CDR3 spans 14 residues. Germline lookup yields CDR1 SGHDT and CDR2 YYEEEE. Between the trimmed V and J ends, which lost 0 bases and 7 bases, there was a span of 13 bases. The CDR3 DNA is TGTGCCAGCAGCTTGGGGCAGGGACTGTCTGGCTACACCTTC. It is translated as CASSLGQGLSGYTF.

J is TRBJ1-5 and V is TRBV20-1; 9 bases line up with TRBD1. Germline V gene lookup returns CDR1 DFQATT and CDR2 SNEGSKA (reference sequence). CDR3 length: 15 amino acids. The junction had 11 bases not matched to a gene; V was cut back by 4 bases and J by 7 bases. Written as DNA, the CDR3 is TGCAGTGCTACATGGGCACAGGGGGCTTGGCAGCCCCAGCATTTT. Amino acids: CSATWAQGAWQPQHF.

This clonotype was recorded at least ten times. The chain combines TRBV19 with TRBJ1-2; 7 nucleotides match TRBD1. Germline-derived CDR1 and CDR2 are LNHDA and SQIVND (reference sequence). After removal of 3 bases from V and 3 bases from J, the junction contained 7 bases not matched to a gene. CDR3 length: 15 residues. The CDR3 protein is CASSIRVGTDYGYTF. CDR3 sequence (DNA): TGTGCCAGTAGTATTCGGGTCGGGACAGACTATGGCTACACCTTC.